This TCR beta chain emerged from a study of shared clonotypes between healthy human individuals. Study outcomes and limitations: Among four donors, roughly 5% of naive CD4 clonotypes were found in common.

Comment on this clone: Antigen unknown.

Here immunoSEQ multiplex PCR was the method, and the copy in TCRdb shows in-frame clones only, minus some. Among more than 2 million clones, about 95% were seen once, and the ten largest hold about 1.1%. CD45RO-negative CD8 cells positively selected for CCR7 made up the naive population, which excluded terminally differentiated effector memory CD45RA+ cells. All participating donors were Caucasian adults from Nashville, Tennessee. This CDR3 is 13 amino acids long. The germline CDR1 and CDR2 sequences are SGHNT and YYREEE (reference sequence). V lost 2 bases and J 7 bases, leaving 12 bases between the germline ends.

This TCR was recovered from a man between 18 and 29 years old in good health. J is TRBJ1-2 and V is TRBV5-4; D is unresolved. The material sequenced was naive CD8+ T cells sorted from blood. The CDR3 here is CASSFDELGGYTF. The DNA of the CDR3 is TGTGCCAGCAGCTTTGACGAACTTGGTGGCTACACCTTC.